This T cell receptor (beta chain) was retrieved from a study of T cells in narcolepsy. Sequencing was performed with immunoSEQ multiplex PCR; in TCRdb, only in-frame clones are kept and a portion is missing. Of roughly 25,000 clones in the sample, approximately 84% were seen once. The CDR3 length is 14 residues. Germline assignment: CDR1 SGHRS and CDR2 YFSETQ. Between the trimmed V and J ends, which lost 0 bases and 3 bases, there was a span of 7 bases. This clone appeared a few times. The source of this sequence is a human donor with narcolepsy. V is TRBV5-1 and J is TRBJ1-5; D gene uncertain. Source material: CD45RA- memory CD4+ T cells from PBMCs. The chain's CDR3 is CASSLDSPNQPQHF. The CDR3 nucleotides read TGCGCCAGCAGCTTGGACAGCCCCAATCAGCCCCAGCATTTT. Full variable domain (rest looked up from reference TRBV5-1 and TRBJ1-5): KAGVTQTPRYLIKTRGQQVTLSCSPISGHRSVSWYQQTPGQGLQFLFEYFSETQRNKGNFPGRFSGRQFSNSRSEMNVSTLELGDSALYLCASSLDSPNQPQHFGDGTRLSIL.